The clone carrying this T cell receptor beta chain was observed many times. Antigen: not known. Attachment of unique molecular identifiers to individual cDNA molecules was performed. TCRdb recomputed calls from the 5' RACE reads with MiXCR, one row per CDR3 protein. The sample has roughly 61,000 distinct CDR3 sequences; 10% to 14% are singletons. The record originates from a study of early T cells in non-severe SARS-CoV-2 infection. Study-level background: Sequencing of unsorted whole blood was done on bulk RNA, leaving chains unpaired.

Study conclusions and caveats: VDJdb matching, biased toward anti-spike CD8 responses, missed private and CD4 specificities.

Material for sequencing was whole blood. The sequence was collected from an adult who was a healthcare worker with PCR-confirmed SARS-CoV-2 infection or an uninfected control (not recorded which).

The CDR3 nucleotides read TGTGCCAGCAGTTACTCGCCGGGCCTTGGCTACACCTTC. This translates into CASSYSPGLGYTF. The genes are TRBV6-6 and TRBJ1-2, with D uncertain. The CDR3 is made up of 13 amino acids. Trimming shortened V by 0 bases and J by 7 bases, and 9 bases separated the two germline ends. The germline V gene has CDR1 MNHNY and CDR2 SVGAGI (reference sequence).